A selection of T cell receptor beta chains follows, all from one sample in a study of T cell changes during pregnancy in multiple sclerosis. Clones were sequenced by immunoSEQ multiplex PCR, and TCRdb holds only the in-frame ones, with some missing. The profile shows tens of thousands of clones, roughly 90% of them singletons. Here the sequenced sample was peripheral blood, taken before pregnancy. Source of these receptors: a female donor with multiple sclerosis, enrolled in a pregnancy study. Each CDR3 is given without its conserved first and last residue. Some rows mark clone size as missing; the rest say once, few, many or name a class of expanded clone.

j_call | v_call | clone_size | cdr3_aa
TRBJ2-7 | TRBV11-2 | . | ASTRAGIPYEQY
TRBJ2-4 | TRBV19 | . | ASSMKQGPSAKNIQY
TRBJ1-4 | TRBV19 | . | ASSIGQALFGKEKLF
TRBJ2-2 | TRBV2 | . | ASRVTWDRNTGELF
TRBJ2-2 | TRBV14 | . | ASSQHAAANTGELF
TRBJ2-1 | TRBV7-2 | . | ASSLQGADYNEQF
TRBJ1-4 | TRBV4-3 | . | ASSPRTGEEKLF
TRBJ2-1 | TRBV14 | . | ASSLLPRLAGTSEQF
TRBJ1-2 | TRBV29-1 | . | SVVGGYGYT
TRBJ2-6 | TRBV10-1 | . | ASSSAGANVLT
TRBJ2-5 | TRBV7-3 | . | ASSPQGVETQY
TRBJ1-1 | TRBV5-5 | . | ASSPWTGSVGAF
TRBJ2-7 | TRBV19 | . | ASSIGQVYEQY
TRBJ2-1 | TRBV19 | . | ASSFTLAGGSEQF
TRBJ1-5 | TRBV28 | . | ASKVGGRQPQH
TRBJ2-3 | TRBV5-1 | . | ASSAGLAGVQAADTQY
TRBJ2-1 | TRBV4-3 | . | ASSLMGQYNEQF
TRBJ2-7 | TRBV27 | . | ASRRTGGYEQY
TRBJ2-1 | TRBV19 | . | ASSAPGLAGPNEQF
TRBJ2-2 | TRBV30 | . | AWSVHAGLNTGELF
TRBJ2-7 | TRBV27 | . | ASSLSFSPGQGIYEQY
TRBJ2-1 | TRBV9 | . | ASSVEGQLFRDEQF
TRBJ2-7 | TRBV7-2 | . | ASSFRARADSYEQY
TRBJ1-2 | TRBV7-2 | . | ASSYSQRGLGYT
TRBJ2-7 | TRBV19 | . | ASADRDRGLYEQY
TRBJ2-5 | TRBV11-1 | once | ASSLAVRVETQY
TRBJ2-3 | TRBV6-5 | . | ASSRLGGGTDTQY
TRBJ1-6 | TRBV7-3 | . | ASSLSGSYNSPLH
TRBJ2-1 | TRBV4-2 | . | ASSPLSSGQSSYNEQF
TRBJ1-5 | TRBV19 | . | ASSIRGGISNQPQH
TRBJ1-1 | TRBV6-1 | . | ASRADRMNTEAF
TRBJ2-5 | TRBV4-3 | . | ASSQGWASGGTEETQY
TRBJ1-1 | TRBV27 | . | ASRLNRGHTEAF
TRBJ1-6 | TRBV19 | . | ASSRTDNSPLH
TRBJ2-2 | TRBV30 | . | AWSAGLAGVLPTGELF
TRBJ2-7 | TRBV5-5 | . | ASSLSGQGSRQY
TRBJ2-2 | TRBV7-3 | . | ASSPETGAVTGELF
TRBJ2-1 | TRBV6-5 | . | ASSSIGGSSYNEQF
TRBJ1-2 | TRBV10-2 | . | ASNPGQPNYGYT
TRBJ2-7 | TRBV19 | . | ASSSDRAGEQY
TRBJ2-7 | TRBV19 | . | ASSIGGTGDYEQY
TRBJ2-1 | TRBV6-4 | . | ASSDLDFLKREFRQQF
TRBJ2-3 | TRBV6-1 | . | ASSEGQVTDTQY
TRBJ2-7 | TRBV28 | . | ASSNSGLHTYEQY
TRBJ1-1 | TRBV4-3 | once | ASSQGGLAEAF
TRBJ1-5 | TRBV4-1 | . | ASSQEGQYSNQPQH
TRBJ1-5 | TRBV7-9 | . | ASSFRTDQPQH
TRBJ2-3 | TRBV5-1 | . | ASSLQPLDARTQY
TRBJ2-7 | TRBV6-1 | . | ASSESGREIYEQY
TRBJ1-1 | TRBV27 | . | ASSAGRGQGGTEAF
. | TRBV29-1 | . | SVDWGSYEQY
TRBJ2-5 | TRBV7-9 | . | ASSLDRPQETQY
TRBJ2-1 | TRBV28 | . | ASIPPGAYNEQF
TRBJ2-3 | TRBV7-6 | . | ASSLLAGAPTDTQY
TRBJ1-4 | TRBV27 | . | ASRAGTGGWGEKLF
TRBJ2-3 | TRBV6-4 | . | ASSATSGGRTDTQY
TRBJ1-2 | TRBV2 | . | ASSEQIYGYT
TRBJ1-1 | TRBV9 | . | ASSVGQGRNTEAF
TRBJ2-7 | TRBV7-2 | . | ASSLVAGGTYEQY